The clone carrying this TCR beta chain came up many times. Each CDR3 protein is one row after TCRdb ran MiXCR on the 5' RACE reads. Of around 77,000 distinct CDR3 sequences listed, 9.5% to 13% are singletons. CDR1 and CDR2 from the germline V gene are SEHNR and FQNEAQ (reference sequence). This CDR3 region has 15 residues. With V trimmed by 6 bases and J by 6 bases, 7 bases remained unmatched. The source of the sample is a study of early T cells in non-severe SARS-CoV-2 infection. This clonotype was obtained from an adult who was a healthcare worker with PCR-confirmed SARS-CoV-2 infection or an uninfected control (not recorded which). This sequence joins TRBV7-9 and TRBJ2-3; 12 positions match TRBD2. The sequences come from whole blood, collected at baseline. For the CDR3, the DNA is TGTGCCAGCAGTCTCTCTAGCGGGGGGGCGGATACGCAGTATTTT. This translates into CASSLSSGGADTQYF.